This TCR beta chain was sequenced in a study of blood T cell repertoires in COVID-19. Overall study context: The cDNA or gDNA used as material had been derived from T cells, B-cell-depleted T cells, or PBMCs.

The CDR3 runs to 13 residues. Germline V lookup: CDR1 SGHDN, CDR2 FVKESK. Trimming took 6 bases from V and 2 from J, leaving 10 bases between them. In the study's own analysis: Estimation of nucleated cell counts relied on the amplification of reference gene primers. Generated by immunoSEQ multiplex PCR, the TCRdb table keeps only in-frame clones and is missing some. Clonal size and the V and J genes are those of that table, whereas D and trimming came from the DNA. Among 200,000 to 300,000 clones, 87% were seen once, and the ten largest hold approximately 7.6%. V usage is TRBV14 and J usage is TRBJ1-2, with D uncertain. This clonotype was sampled from a man aged 60 to 69 who had recovered from COVID-19. The sequenced sample consisted of peripheral blood. CDR3 DNA: TGTGCCAGCAGGCAGGTGATGAACTATGGCTACACCTTC. Translation: CASRQVMNYGYTF. The whole variable domain, filled in from reference TRBV14 and TRBJ1-2, reads EAGVTQFPSHSVIEKGQTVTLRCDPISGHDNLYWYRRVMGKEIKFLLHFVKESKQDESGMPNNRFLAERTGGTYSTLKVQPAELEDSGVYFCASRQVMNYGYTFGSGTRLTVV.